This TCR beta chain was observed in a study of shared clonotypes between healthy human individuals. Findings and caveats of the study: Limitation of the genetic and exposure-history diversity represented came from the few donors.

Trimming at V came to 7 bases and at J to 5 bases, leaving 6 bases not matched to a gene. The germline CDR1 and CDR2 sequences are SNHLY and FYNNEI. This CDR3 is 13 amino acids long. The donor cohort consisted entirely of Caucasian adults residing in Nashville, Tennessee. The authors ran the assay at deep level. The protocol was immunoSEQ multiplex PCR, while the TCRdb copy is restricted to in-frame clones and leaves out a portion. This sample yields about a million clones, of which around 80% are seen a single time; approximately 1.5% belongs to the top ten. A note on this clone: Its target is unknown.

The sequenced material came from memory CD4+ T cells sorted from blood. Subset of the sample: CD45RA-negative fraction. The receptor's source is a man aged 18 to 35 in good health. This sequence joins TRBV2 and TRBJ2-5, with 8 bases aligning to TRBD1. The CDR3 reads CASTLDRAETQYF. As DNA, the CDR3 is TGTGCCAGCACCCTGGACAGGGCGGAGACCCAGTACTTC.